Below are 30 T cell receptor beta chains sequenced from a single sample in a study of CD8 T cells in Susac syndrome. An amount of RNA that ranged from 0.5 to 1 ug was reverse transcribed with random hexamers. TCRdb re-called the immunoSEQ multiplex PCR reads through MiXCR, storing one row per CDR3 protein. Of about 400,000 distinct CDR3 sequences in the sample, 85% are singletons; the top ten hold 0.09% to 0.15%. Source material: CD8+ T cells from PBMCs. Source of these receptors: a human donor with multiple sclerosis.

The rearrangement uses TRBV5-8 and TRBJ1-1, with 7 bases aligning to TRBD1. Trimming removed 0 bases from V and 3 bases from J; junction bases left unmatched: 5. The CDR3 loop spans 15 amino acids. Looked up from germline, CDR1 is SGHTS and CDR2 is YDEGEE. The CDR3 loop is CASSLGDSRHTEAFF. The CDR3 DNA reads TGTGCCAGCAGCTTGGGGGACAGTCGCCACACTGAAGCTTTCTTT.

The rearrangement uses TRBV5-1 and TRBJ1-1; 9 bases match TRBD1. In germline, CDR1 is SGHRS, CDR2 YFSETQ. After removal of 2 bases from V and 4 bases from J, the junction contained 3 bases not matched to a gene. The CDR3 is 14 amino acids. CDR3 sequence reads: CASSFGQGPTEAFF. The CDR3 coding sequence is TGCGCCAGCAGCTTTGGACAGGGGCCCACTGAAGCTTTCTTT.

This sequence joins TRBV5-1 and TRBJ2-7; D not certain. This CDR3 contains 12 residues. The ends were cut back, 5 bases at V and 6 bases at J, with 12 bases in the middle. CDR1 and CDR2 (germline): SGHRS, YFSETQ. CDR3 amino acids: CASRPARREQYF. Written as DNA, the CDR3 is TGCGCCAGCAGACCGGCCAGGCGCGAGCAGTACTTC.

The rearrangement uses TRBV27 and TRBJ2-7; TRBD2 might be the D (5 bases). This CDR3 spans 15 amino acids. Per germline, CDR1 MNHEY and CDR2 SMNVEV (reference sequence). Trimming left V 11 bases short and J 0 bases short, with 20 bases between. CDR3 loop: CAGTLSAASSYEQYF. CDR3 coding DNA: TGTGCCGGCACCCTATCAGCGGCCAGCTCCTACGAGCAGTACTTC.

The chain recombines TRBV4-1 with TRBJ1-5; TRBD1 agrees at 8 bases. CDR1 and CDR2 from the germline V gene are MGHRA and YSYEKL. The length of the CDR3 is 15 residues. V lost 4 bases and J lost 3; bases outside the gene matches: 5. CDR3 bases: TGCGCCAGCAGCCGGACGACAGGGGACAATCAGCCCCAGCATTTT. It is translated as CASSRTTGDNQPQHF.

The CDR3 DNA reads TGTGCCAGCAGTTCGGACATTCCCGCCATATATTTT. Translated, it gives CASSSDIPAIYF. The chain joins TRBV12-3 or TRBV12-4 to TRBJ1-3, with D perhaps matching TRBD1 (5 bases). This CDR3 is built from 12 residues. Trimming left V 4 bases short and J 11 bases short, with 12 bases between.

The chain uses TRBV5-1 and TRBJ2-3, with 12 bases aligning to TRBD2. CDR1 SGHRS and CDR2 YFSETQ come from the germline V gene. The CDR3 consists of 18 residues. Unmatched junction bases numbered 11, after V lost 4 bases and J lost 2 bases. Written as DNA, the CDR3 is TGCGCCAGCAGCGCGGACTATGGACTAGCGGGGCCCACAGATACGCAGTATTTT. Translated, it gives CASSADYGLAGPTDTQYF.

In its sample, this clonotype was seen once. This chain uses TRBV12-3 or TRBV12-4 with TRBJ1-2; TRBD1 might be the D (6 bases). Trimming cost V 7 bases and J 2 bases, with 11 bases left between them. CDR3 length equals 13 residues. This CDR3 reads CASTLQGNYGYTF. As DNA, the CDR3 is TGTGCCAGCACCCTACAGGGAAACTATGGCTACACCTTC.

CDR3 bases: TGTGCCAGCAGCTTATCAGCGAATCAGCTTGTAGGGGAGCTGTTTTTT. Protein product: CASSLSANQLVGELFF. The chain has TRBV7-9 and TRBJ2-2; D remains unclear. CDR1 is SEHNR and CDR2 is FQNEAQ in the germline V gene (reference sequence). There are 16 residues in the CDR3. V was clipped by 2 bases and J by 8 bases, with 18 bases between them.

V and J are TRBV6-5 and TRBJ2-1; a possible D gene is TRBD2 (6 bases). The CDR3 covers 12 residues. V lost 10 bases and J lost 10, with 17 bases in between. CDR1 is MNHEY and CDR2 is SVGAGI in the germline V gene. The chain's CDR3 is CATGTGAGEQFF. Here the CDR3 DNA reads TGTGCCACCGGGACGGGAGCAGGAGAGCAGTTCTTC.

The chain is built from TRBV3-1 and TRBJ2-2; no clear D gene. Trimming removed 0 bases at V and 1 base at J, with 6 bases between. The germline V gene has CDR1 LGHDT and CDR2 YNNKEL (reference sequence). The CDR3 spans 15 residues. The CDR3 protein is CASSQEPGNTGELFF. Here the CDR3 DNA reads TGTGCCAGCAGCCAAGAGCCCGGGAACACCGGGGAGCTGTTTTTT. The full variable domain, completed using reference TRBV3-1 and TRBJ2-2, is DTAVSQTPKYLVTQMGNDKSIKCEQNLGHDTMYWYKQDSKKFLKIMFSYNNKELIINETVPNRFSPKSPDKAHLNLHINSLELGDSAVYFCASSQEPGNTGELFFGEGSRLTVL.

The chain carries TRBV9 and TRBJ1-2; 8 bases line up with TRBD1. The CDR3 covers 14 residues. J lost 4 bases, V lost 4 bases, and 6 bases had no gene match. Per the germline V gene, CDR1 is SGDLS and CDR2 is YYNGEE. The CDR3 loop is CASSPWTGTYGYTF. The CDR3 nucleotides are TGTGCCAGCAGCCCCTGGACAGGGACCTATGGCTACACCTTC.

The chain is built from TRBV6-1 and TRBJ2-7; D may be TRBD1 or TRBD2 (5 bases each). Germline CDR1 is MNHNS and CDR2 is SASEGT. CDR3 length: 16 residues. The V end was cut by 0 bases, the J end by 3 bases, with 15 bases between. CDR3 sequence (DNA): TGTGCCAGCAGTGAAGCGCTAGGGACCCACAACTACGAGCAGTACTTC. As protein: CASSEALGTHNYEQYF.

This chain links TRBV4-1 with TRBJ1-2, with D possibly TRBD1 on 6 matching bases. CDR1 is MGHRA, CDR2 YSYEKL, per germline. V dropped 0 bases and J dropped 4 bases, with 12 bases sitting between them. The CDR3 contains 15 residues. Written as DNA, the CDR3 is TGCGCCAGCAGCCAAGAAAGGGTAGGGGGCTATGGCTACACCTTC. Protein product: CASSQERVGGYGYTF.

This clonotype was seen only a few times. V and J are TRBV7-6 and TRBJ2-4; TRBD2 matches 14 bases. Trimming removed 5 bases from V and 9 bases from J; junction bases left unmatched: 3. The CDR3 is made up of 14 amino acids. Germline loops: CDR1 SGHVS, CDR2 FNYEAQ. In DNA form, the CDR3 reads TGTGCCAGCAGCGCCGGGACTAGCGGGAGCATTCAGTACTTC. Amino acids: CASSAGTSGSIQYF.

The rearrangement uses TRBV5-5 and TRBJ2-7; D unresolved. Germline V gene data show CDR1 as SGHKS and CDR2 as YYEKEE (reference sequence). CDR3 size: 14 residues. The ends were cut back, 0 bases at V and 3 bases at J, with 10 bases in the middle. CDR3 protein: CASSLEGFYYEQYF. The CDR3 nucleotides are TGTGCCAGCAGCTTGGAGGGATTTTACTACGAGCAGTACTTC.

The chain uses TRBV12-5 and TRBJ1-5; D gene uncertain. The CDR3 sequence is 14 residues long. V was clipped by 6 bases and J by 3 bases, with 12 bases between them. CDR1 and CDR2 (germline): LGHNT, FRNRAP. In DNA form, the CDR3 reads TGTGCTAGTGGAGGGTCCTACACCAATCAGCCCCAGCATTTT. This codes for CASGGSYTNQPQHF.

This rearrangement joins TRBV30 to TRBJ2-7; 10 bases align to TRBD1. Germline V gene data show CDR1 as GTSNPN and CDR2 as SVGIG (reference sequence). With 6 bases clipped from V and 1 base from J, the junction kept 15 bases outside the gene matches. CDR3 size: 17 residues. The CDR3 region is CACQGQGTGTRSYEQYF. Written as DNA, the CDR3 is TGTGCCTGTCAGGGACAGGGGACCGGGACCCGTTCCTACGAGCAGTACTTC.

The CDR3 DNA sequence: TGTGCCAGCAGATATGGGACAATCGGCGAGCAGTACTTC. Its protein is CASRYGTIGEQYF. The V gene is TRBV7-9, the J gene TRBJ2-7; D perhaps matches TRBD1 (6 bases). CDR3 length: 13 residues. Germline V gene data show CDR1 as SEHNR and CDR2 as FQNEAQ (reference sequence). V lost 6 bases and J lost 6, with 15 bases in between.

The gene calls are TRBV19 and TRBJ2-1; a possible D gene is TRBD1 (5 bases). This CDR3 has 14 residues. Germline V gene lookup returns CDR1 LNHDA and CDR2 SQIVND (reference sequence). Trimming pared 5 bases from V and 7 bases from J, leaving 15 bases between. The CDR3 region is CASSGQGDLNEQFF. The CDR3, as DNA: TGTGCCAGTAGTGGACAAGGGGATCTGAATGAGCAGTTCTTC. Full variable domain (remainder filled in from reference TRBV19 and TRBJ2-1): DGGITQSPKYLFRKEGQNVTLSCEQNLNHDAMYWYRQDPGQGLRLIYYSQIVNDFQKGDIAEGYSVSREKKESFPLTVTSAQKNPTAFYLCASSGQGDLNEQFFGPGTRLTVL.

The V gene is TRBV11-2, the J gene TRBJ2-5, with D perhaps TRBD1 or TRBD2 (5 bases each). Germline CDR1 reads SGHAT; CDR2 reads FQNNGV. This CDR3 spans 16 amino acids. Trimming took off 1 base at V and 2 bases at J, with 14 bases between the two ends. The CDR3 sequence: CASSLATGWGQETQYF. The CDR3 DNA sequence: TGTGCCAGCAGCTTAGCTACGGGCTGGGGGCAAGAGACCCAGTACTTC. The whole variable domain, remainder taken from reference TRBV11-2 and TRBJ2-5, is EAGVAQSPRYKIIEKRQSVAFWCNPISGHATLYWYQQILGQGPKLLIQFQNNGVVDDSQLPKDRFSAERLKGVDSTLKIQPAKLEDSAVYLCASSLATGWGQETQYFGPGTRLLVL.

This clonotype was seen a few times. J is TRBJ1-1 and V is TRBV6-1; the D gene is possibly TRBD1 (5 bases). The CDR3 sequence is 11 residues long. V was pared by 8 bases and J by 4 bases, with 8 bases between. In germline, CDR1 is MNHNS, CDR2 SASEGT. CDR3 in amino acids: CASEGSTEAFF. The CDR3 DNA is TGTGCCAGCGAGGGGAGCACTGAAGCTTTCTTT.

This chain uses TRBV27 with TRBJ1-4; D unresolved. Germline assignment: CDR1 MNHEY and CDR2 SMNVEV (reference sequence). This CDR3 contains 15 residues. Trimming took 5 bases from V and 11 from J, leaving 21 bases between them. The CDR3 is CASSPDPGWVEKLFF. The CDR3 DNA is TGTGCCAGCAGTCCAGACCCGGGGTGGGTTGAGAAACTGTTTTTT.

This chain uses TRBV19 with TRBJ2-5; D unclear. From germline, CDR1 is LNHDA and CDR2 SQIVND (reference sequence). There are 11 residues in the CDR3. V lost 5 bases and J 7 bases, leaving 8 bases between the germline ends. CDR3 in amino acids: CASSATGTQYF. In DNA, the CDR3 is TGTGCCAGTAGTGCCACGGGGACCCAGTACTTC. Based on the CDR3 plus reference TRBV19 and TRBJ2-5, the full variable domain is DGGITQSPKYLFRKEGQNVTLSCEQNLNHDAMYWYRQDPGQGLRLIYYSQIVNDFQKGDIAEGYSVSREKKESFPLTVTSAQKNPTAFYLCASSATGTQYFGPGTRLLVL.

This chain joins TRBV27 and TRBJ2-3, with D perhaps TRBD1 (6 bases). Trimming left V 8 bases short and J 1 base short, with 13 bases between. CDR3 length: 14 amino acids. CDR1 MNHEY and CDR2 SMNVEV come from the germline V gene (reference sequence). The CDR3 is CASGLQGGTDTQYF. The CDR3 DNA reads TGTGCCAGCGGGTTACAGGGCGGCACAGATACGCAGTATTTT.

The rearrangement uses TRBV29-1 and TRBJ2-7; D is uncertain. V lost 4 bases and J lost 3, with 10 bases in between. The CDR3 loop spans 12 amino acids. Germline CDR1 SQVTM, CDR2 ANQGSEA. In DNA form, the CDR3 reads TGCAGCGTTGTATGGGGTAGCTACGAGCAGTACTTC. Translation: CSVVWGSYEQYF.

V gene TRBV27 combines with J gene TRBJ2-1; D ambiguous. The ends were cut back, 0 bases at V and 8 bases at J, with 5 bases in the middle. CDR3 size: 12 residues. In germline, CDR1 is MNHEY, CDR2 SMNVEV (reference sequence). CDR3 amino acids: CASSLSMDEQFF. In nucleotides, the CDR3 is TGTGCCAGCAGTTTATCGATGGATGAGCAGTTCTTC.

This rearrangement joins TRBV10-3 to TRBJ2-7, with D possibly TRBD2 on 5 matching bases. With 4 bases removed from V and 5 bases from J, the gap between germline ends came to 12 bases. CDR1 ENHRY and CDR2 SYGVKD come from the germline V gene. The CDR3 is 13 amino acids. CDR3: CAISGVSGDEQYF. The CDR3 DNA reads TGTGCCATCAGTGGTGTTTCCGGGGACGAGCAGTACTTC.

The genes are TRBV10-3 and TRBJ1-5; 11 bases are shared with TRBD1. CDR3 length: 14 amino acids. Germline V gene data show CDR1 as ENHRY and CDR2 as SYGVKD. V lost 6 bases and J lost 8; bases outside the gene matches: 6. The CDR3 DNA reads TGTGCCATCAGCCCCGGGACAGGGGGGGAGCCCCAGCATTTT. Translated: CAISPGTGGEPQHF.

As DNA, the CDR3 is TGTGCCAGCAGCTTATTAGGCGGGAGTAGAGATACGCAGTATTTT. Amino acid sequence: CASSLLGGSRDTQYF. The genes are TRBV11-2 and TRBJ2-3, with TRBD2 identical over 7 bases. The germline gives CDR1 SGHAT, CDR2 FQNNGV. Germline trimming cut 2 bases from V and 5 bases from J; bases unmatched to any gene: 7. This CDR3 spans 15 amino acids.